The sequence of this T cell receptor beta chain was determined in a study of blood T cell repertoires in COVID-19. The wider study: Sites across the United States, Italy and Spain contributed samples from acute and convalescent COVID-19.

Study processing details: Estimated nucleated cell counts came from reference gene primer amplification. Method: immunoSEQ multiplex PCR; TCRdb's copy keeps in-frame clones and lacks some. The V and J calls and clone size are taken from that table; D and trimming were inferred from the DNA. Here the sample spans about 110,000 clones, more than 75% being singletons. The receptor was derived from a woman in her fifties or sixties with acute or convalescent COVID-19. Sequenced input: peripheral blood.

CDR3 loop: CASSRRQGGTTGELFF. In DNA form, the CDR3 reads TGTGCCAGCAGCCGCCGACAGGGGGGCACCACCGGGGAGCTGTTTTTT. This chain links TRBV3-1 (or the pseudogene TRBV3-2) with TRBJ2-2; 9 bases line up with TRBD1. The CDR3 has 16 residues. V lost 4 bases to trimming and J lost 4 bases; unmatched junction nucleotides: 7. Germline V gives CDR1 LGHDT, CDR2 YNNKEL (reference sequence).